Below are 23 T cell receptor beta chains sequenced from a single sample in a study of shared clonotypes between healthy human individuals. Repertoires were generated with immunoSEQ multiplex PCR, while TCRdb's copy carries only in-frame clones and drops some. The data contain some 360,000 clones, roughly 70% of them singletons. Sequenced input: memory CD4+ T cells sorted from blood. Subset specified: CD45RA-negative fraction. These receptors were collected from a man aged 25-40 years in good health.

The chain joins TRBV6-5 to TRBJ1-1, with 8 positions matching TRBD1. This CDR3 contains 16 residues. With 4 bases clipped from V and 1 base from J, the junction kept 8 bases outside the gene matches. Germline lookup yields CDR1 MNHEY and CDR2 SVGAGI. The CDR3 DNA follows: TGTGCCAGCAGTTCCAATCCCGGGACAGGGAACACTGAAGCTTTCTTT. Encoded protein: CASSSNPGTGNTEAFF.

This clone has more than one count but fewer than ten. CDR3 residues: CASSSGLAGVGDTQYF. CDR3 in DNA: TGTGCCAGCAGCTCGGGACTAGCGGGAGTCGGAGATACGCAGTATTTT. The gene calls are TRBV7-9 and TRBJ2-3; TRBD2 agrees at 14 bases. Losses at the gene ends were 4 bases for V and 5 bases for J; bases not matched to a gene: 5. The CDR3 runs 16 residues. The germline gives CDR1 SEHNR, CDR2 FQNEAQ (reference sequence). The whole variable domain, filled in from reference TRBV7-9 and TRBJ2-3, reads DTGVSQNPRHKITKRGQNVTFRCDPISEHNRLYWYRQTLGQGPEFLTYFQNEAQLEKSRLLSDRFSAERPKGSFSTLEIQRTEQGDSAMYLCASSSGLAGVGDTQYFGPGTRLTVL.

This rearrangement joins TRBV6-5 to TRBJ1-1; D not resolved. V was pared by 4 bases and J by 10 bases, with 10 bases between. The germline V gene has CDR1 MNHEY and CDR2 SVGAGI. The CDR3 spans 11 residues. CDR3 sequence reads: CASSSFLGAFF. CDR3 DNA: TGTGCCAGCAGTTCATTCCTCGGAGCTTTCTTT.

The rearrangement links TRBV5-4 to TRBJ2-6; D is possibly TRBD1 (6 bases). This CDR3 has 19 residues. Germline CDR1 SGHNT, CDR2 YYREEE (reference sequence). The V end was cut by 4 bases, the J end by 0 bases, with 20 bases between. The CDR3 DNA reads as TGTGCCAGCAGCCTGGGGGCCCCGGGACGGAACTCTGGGGCCAACGTCCTGACTTTC. It translates to CASSLGAPGRNSGANVLTF.

This clone was seen many times. V and J are TRBV4-1 and TRBJ1-2; possibly TRBD1 for D (5 bases). The V gene lost 1 base and the J gene lost 3 bases, with 15 bases spanning the gap. Per the germline V gene, CDR1 is MGHRA and CDR2 is YSYEKL. CDR3 length equals 16 residues. The CDR3 protein is CASSQVRQGSDYGYTF. CDR3 sequence (DNA): TGCGCCAGCAGCCAAGTCCGGCAGGGTTCCGACTATGGCTACACCTTC.

The chain is built from TRBV6-5 and TRBJ2-7; D is perhaps TRBD1 (6 bases). Trimming took 7 bases from V and 2 from J, leaving 15 bases between them. Germline V gives CDR1 MNHEY, CDR2 SVGAGI. The CDR3 contains 14 residues. The CDR3 nucleotides are TGTGCCAGCACCGATCTACAGGGAGCCTACGAGCAGTACTTC. It is translated as CASTDLQGAYEQYF.

This clone has a single count. The chain recombines TRBV6-1 with TRBJ2-2; TRBD1 aligns across 7 bases. The J segment lost 1 base and the V segment lost 7 bases, leaving 6 bases of the junction unmatched. The CDR3 spans 15 residues. Germline CDR1 is MNHNS and CDR2 is SASEGT. CDR3 nucleotide sequence: TGTGCCAGCATCCGGGGACAGATGAACACCGGGGAGCTGTTTTTT. Translated: CASIRGQMNTGELFF.

V and J are TRBV5-1 and TRBJ2-6; 7 positions agree with TRBD1. The V gene's germline CDR1 is SGHRS and CDR2 YFSETQ. V lost 4 bases to trimming and J lost 1 base; unmatched junction nucleotides: 5. This CDR3 spans 16 amino acids. The CDR3 coding sequence is TGCGCCAGCAGCCCCAGACAGGGTTCTGGGGCCAACGTCCTGACTTTC. This gives the protein CASSPRQGSGANVLTF.

The gene calls are TRBV18 and TRBJ1-4, with D possibly matching TRBD1 (5 bases). This CDR3 comprises 18 residues. Germline V gene lookup returns CDR1 KGHSH and CDR2 LQKENI. V lost 6 bases and J 5 bases, leaving 25 bases between the germline ends. The CDR3 DNA sequence: TGTGCCAGCTCTCAACGACAGCCGGAAGGCCCCGAGAATGAAAAACTGTTTTTT. Encoded protein: CASSQRQPEGPENEKLFF.

This chain connects TRBV27 to TRBJ2-1, with 10 bases matching TRBD1. The CDR3 runs to 15 residues. CDR1 and CDR2 (germline): MNHEY, SMNVEV (reference sequence). Trimming removed 6 bases from V and 10 bases from J; junction bases left unmatched: 12. CDR3 coding DNA: TGTGCCAGCAGGAGGGCGACAGGGGGCCTGGGCGAGCAGTTCTTC. It is translated as CASRRATGGLGEQFF.

V is TRBV5-1 and J is TRBJ2-2; D is unclear. The ends were cut back, 0 bases at V and 2 bases at J, with 8 bases in the middle. Germline assignment: CDR1 SGHRS and CDR2 YFSETQ. CDR3 length: 15 amino acids. The CDR3 nucleotides read TGCGCCAGCAGCTTGGATGCGGCTAACACCGGGGAGCTGTTTTTT. This sequence encodes CASSLDAANTGELFF.

The V and J genes are TRBV11-2 and TRBJ2-4, with D maybe TRBD2 (5 bases). V was pared by 6 bases and J by 0 bases, with 21 bases between. The CDR3 totals 18 residues. Germline V lookup: CDR1 SGHAT, CDR2 FQNNGV. The CDR3 is CASSRMARAELAKNIQYF. As DNA, the CDR3 is TGTGCCAGCAGTAGAATGGCCAGAGCGGAGCTAGCCAAAAACATTCAGTACTTC.

The CDR3 nucleotides are TGTGCCACCAGCCCCGCAGGTCATGACAGGGGACACAAAGCTAACTATGGCTACACCTTC. Protein: CATSPAGHDRGHKANYGYTF. The chain carries TRBV15 and TRBJ1-2; 8 bases match TRBD1. Trimming removed 5 bases from V and 0 bases from J; junction bases left unmatched: 20. The CDR3 runs to 20 residues. Germline CDR1 reads LNHNV; CDR2 reads YYDKDF (reference sequence).

CDR3 nucleotides: TGTGCCAGCAGCTGGGACAGGGGTCGGGAGCAGTACTTC. Translation gives CASSWDRGREQYF. The gene calls are TRBV7-2 and TRBJ2-7; 10 bases line up with TRBD1. Trimming removed 4 bases from V and 7 bases from J; junction bases left unmatched: 4. Germline lookup yields CDR1 SGHTA and CDR2 FQGNSA. The CDR3 length is 13 residues.

This clone was picked up a small number of times. The chain couples TRBV6-1 to TRBJ2-1, with D tentatively TRBD1 (5 bases). From germline, CDR1 is MNHNS and CDR2 SASEGT. The V gene lost 5 bases and the J gene lost 10 bases, with 12 bases spanning the gap. The CDR3 extends over 12 amino acids. CDR3 sequence: CASSYPDTEQFF. The CDR3 coding sequence is TGTGCCAGCAGTTATCCGGACACAGAGCAGTTCTTC.

This clone occurred a few times. The V call is TRBV9, the J call TRBJ2-3; unclear D gene. This CDR3 spans 13 amino acids. In germline, CDR1 is SGDLS, CDR2 YYNGEE. V lost 4 bases and J lost 2, with 8 bases in between. CDR3 nucleotides: TGTGCCAGCAGCTTGGCTCCCACAGATACGCAGTATTTT. Protein sequence: CASSLAPTDTQYF.

The chain recombines TRBV28 with TRBJ1-4; D is unclear. This CDR3 has 14 residues. Deletions cut 5 bases from V and 4 bases from J, with 11 bases between. Germline V gene sequence: CDR1 MDHEN, CDR2 SYDVKM. CDR3 DNA: TGTGCCAGCAGTGACGGACGGTTTAATGAAAAACTGTTTTTT. Amino acid sequence: CASSDGRFNEKLFF.

The chain recombines TRBV6-5 with TRBJ2-7, with 11 bases that match TRBD2. The CDR3 spans 14 residues. Trimming at V came to 2 bases and at J to 3 bases, leaving 0 bases not matched to a gene. CDR1 and CDR2 from the germline V gene are MNHEY and SVGAGI. In DNA, the CDR3 is TGTGCCAGCAGTTACACTAGCGGGAGCTACGAGCAGTACTTC. It yields the protein CASSYTSGSYEQYF.

The chain is built from TRBV9 and TRBJ2-7; 9 nucleotides match TRBD1. The ends lost 3 bases at V and 5 bases at J; junction bases unmatched: 9. CDR3 length: 15 residues. CDR1 and CDR2 from the germline V gene are SGDLS and YYNGEE. The CDR3 bases are TGTGCCAGCAGCGCCGGGACAGGGAAGGCGAACGAGCAGTACTTC. It is translated as CASSAGTGKANEQYF.

The chain couples TRBV11-2 to TRBJ2-7; D may be TRBD2 (5 bases). This CDR3 contains 15 residues. With 3 bases removed from V and 2 bases from J, the gap between germline ends came to 14 bases. Per germline, CDR1 SGHAT and CDR2 FQNNGV. Here the CDR3 DNA reads TGTGCCAGCAGCTTGACTCAACTAGTAACCTACGAGCAGTACTTC. It specifies CASSLTQLVTYEQYF. Complete variable domain (other parts from reference TRBV11-2 and TRBJ2-7): EAGVAQSPRYKIIEKRQSVAFWCNPISGHATLYWYQQILGQGPKLLIQFQNNGVVDDSQLPKDRFSAERLKGVDSTLKIQPAKLEDSAVYLCASSLTQLVTYEQYFGPGTRLTVT.

This clone has ten or more counts. The chain combines TRBV5-1 with TRBJ2-1, with 10 bases aligning to TRBD2. This CDR3 contains 19 residues. The V and J ends lost 1 base and 0 bases, in that order; junction bases with no gene match: 10. The germline V gene encodes CDR1 SGHRS and CDR2 YFSETQ. The CDR3: CASSLFPTASGSSYNEQFF. The DNA of the CDR3 is TGCGCCAGCAGCTTGTTTCCGACGGCTAGCGGGAGCTCCTACAATGAGCAGTTCTTC.

The chain combines TRBV5-1 with TRBJ1-3; no clear D. Germline V gives CDR1 SGHRS, CDR2 YFSETQ. The length of the CDR3 is 14 residues. The V end was cut by 1 base, the J end by 0 bases, with 5 bases between. The CDR3 DNA is TGCGCCAGCAGCTTGTCCGACTCTGGAAACACCATATATTTT. It is translated as CASSLSDSGNTIYF. The full variable domain, rest sourced from reference TRBV5-1 and TRBJ1-3, is KAGVTQTPRYLIKTRGQQVTLSCSPISGHRSVSWYQQTPGQGLQFLFEYFSETQRNKGNFPGRFSGRQFSNSRSEMNVSTLELGDSALYLCASSLSDSGNTIYFGEGSWLTVV.

J is TRBJ2-5 and V is TRBV4-3, with 7 bases aligning to TRBD2. Trimming removed 0 bases from V and 5 bases from J; junction bases left unmatched: 15. CDR1 is LGHNA, CDR2 YSLEER, per germline. The CDR3 contains 18 residues. As DNA, the CDR3 is TGCGCCAGCAGCCAAGAGCCGCGTCGGGGGGATTGGGGGGAGACCCAGTACTTC. It is translated as CASSQEPRRGDWGETQYF.